The clone carrying this T cell receptor beta chain was seen more than once but under ten times. Each CDR3 protein gets one entry after TCRdb re-called the 5' RACE reads with MiXCR. The sample contains 60,000 to 75,000 distinct CDR3 sequences, 10% to 15% of which appear only once. The data derive from a study of early T cells in non-severe SARS-CoV-2 infection. This CDR3 region has 18 residues. Trimming cost V 1 base and J 0 bases; bases outside gene matches: 7. Per germline, CDR1 SGHVS and CDR2 FNYEAQ. This chain joins TRBV7-6 and TRBJ2-3; 10 bases map to TRBD2. This receptor was obtained from an adult who was a healthcare worker with PCR-confirmed SARS-CoV-2 infection or an uninfected control (not recorded which). The sample consisted of whole blood. As DNA, the CDR3 is TGTGCCAGCAGCTTAGACCCTAGCGGGAGTGGGAGCACAGATACGCAGTATTTT. Residues: CASSLDPSGSGSTDTQYF. Together with reference TRBV7-6 and TRBJ2-3, the CDR3 gives the full variable domain: GAGVSQSPRYKVTKRGQDVALRCDPISGHVSLYWYRQALGQGPEFLTYFNYEAQQDKSGLPNDRFSAERPEGSISTLTIQRTEQRDSAMYRCASSLDPSGSGSTDTQYFGPGTRLTVL.